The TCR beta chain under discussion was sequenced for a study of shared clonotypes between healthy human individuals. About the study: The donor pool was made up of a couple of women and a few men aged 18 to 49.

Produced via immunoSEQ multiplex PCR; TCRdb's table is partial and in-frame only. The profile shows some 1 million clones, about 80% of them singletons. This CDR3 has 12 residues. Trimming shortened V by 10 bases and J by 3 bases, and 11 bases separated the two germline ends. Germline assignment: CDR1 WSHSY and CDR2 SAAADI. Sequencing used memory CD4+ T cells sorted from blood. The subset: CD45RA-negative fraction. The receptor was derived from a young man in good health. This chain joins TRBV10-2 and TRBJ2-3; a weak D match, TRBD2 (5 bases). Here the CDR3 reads CATAGGTDTQYF. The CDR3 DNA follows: TGCGCCACCGCCGGCGGGACAGATACGCAGTATTTT.